This T cell receptor (beta chain) was sequenced during a study of PD-1 blockade in classical Hodgkin lymphoma (dated by TCRdb to about 2020). Context from the whole study: Nivolumab dosing was 3 mg/kg intravenously every 2 weeks, continuing until either disease progression or unacceptable toxicity. A peripheral blood immune signature of response to PD-1 blockade in classical Hodgkin lymphoma was defined using TCR beta sequencing and CyTOF.

The CDR3 has 16 amino acids, counting the end cysteine and phenylalanine. Only the CDR3 DNA stays, 48 bases, in frame from base 1. The germline V gene gives CDR1 as SGHVS and CDR2 as FNYEAQ. The V end loses 3 bases and the J end loses 5 bases, and a stretch of 14 bases separates them. Genomic DNA was isolated using the Qiagen DNeasy kit from unsorted PBMCs as well as from negatively selected CD4+ and CD8+ fractions. Amplification of TCR beta CDR3 regions was done by immunoSEQ multiplex PCR with primers that anneal to V and J segments. Amplification bias was minimized using a synthetic immune receptor repertoire, and residual bias was removed computationally after sequencing. The source study handled its data this way. Repertoire diversity was quantified as the Shannon entropy index using custom Python scripts. Unsorted, CD4+ and CD8+ repertoires were analyzed separately, except for combined analyses in which CD4+ and CD8+ sequences were merged in silico. Clonal expansion was defined as at least a 2-fold frequency increase after treatment relative to C1D1, with a pseudocount of 0.5 for undetected baseline clones. Clones with 0 or 1 copy at C1D1 were defined as singleton clones, while clones with 2 or more copies were defined as non-singleton clones. Clones expanded in unsorted samples were assigned a CD4+, CD8+ or unknown annotation through matching of protein sequences in sorted samples from the same patient. Diversity changes from C1D1 to C4D1 were tested in paired samples using Wilcoxon tests. The immuneACCESS repertoire file appears here via TCRdb, limited to in-frame rearrangements. These files lack a portion of the clones; in checked studies, under half of the deficit traces to unresolved V genes, and the cause of the others is not known. V, J and clone size reflect that table, while D and trimming were determined from the DNA. The sample table records roughly 28,000 clones; about four fifths of these occur just once. The ten largest clones represent 30% to 45% of the sample.

Only one count was recorded for this clone. Its antigen is unknown. The sample holds no much larger clone one base away, and base qualities are not on file. The time point label for this specimen denotes: cycle 2 day 1 (C2D1) of nivolumab. All trial patients had relapsed after autologous stem cell transplantation, with cohorts A, B and C differing in prior brentuximab vedotin exposure. The trial cohort included 50 to 60 patients with relapsed/refractory classical Hodgkin lymphoma, and each patient had a best overall response of complete response, partial response or progressive disease. Trial patients were treated with single-agent nivolumab in the multi-cohort phase II CheckMate 205 trial. Best overall response was determined by an independent review committee according to the 2007 International Working Group response criteria. Trial PBMCs were collected just before the start of nivolumab (C1D1) and during therapy at cycle 2 day 1 and cycle 4 day 1. Peripheral blood was collected in 8 mL Vacutainer Cell Preparation Tubes, from which PBMCs were isolated by centrifugation and then cryopreserved.

Study-level results and caveats: Among trial patients, those achieving complete response had baseline diversity similar to that of newly diagnosed patients, while diversity was significantly lower in partial responders and progressors. Lower diversity was seen in patients whose nivolumab began less than 1 year after ASCT, and these patients were left out of later analyses so that immune reconstitution would not confound the results. The study covered only a single clinical trial cohort, and the causes of the repertoire differences, possibly disease activity or prior therapy, were still not defined. CD4+ but not CD8+ TCR diversity rose significantly by C4D1 (p=0.0027 vs p=0.16), most apparent in complete responders (p=0.02). Baseline TCR diversity was reported to be lower in newly diagnosed patients than in healthy donors and to be lower still in relapsed/refractory patients.

This TCR was sampled from a human donor with classical Hodgkin lymphoma. The source material was peripheral blood mononuclear cells (PBMCs), sampled before the second cycle of nivolumab. This sequence uses TRBV7-6 and TRBJ1-6; TRBD1 might be the D gene, on 5 matching bases. CDR3 region: CASSFGGKGNNSPLHF. The DNA is as follows: TGTGCCAGCAGCTTCGGGGGAAAGGGGAATAATTCACCCCTCCACTTT.